In its sample, the clone carrying this T cell receptor (beta chain) was seen a few times. As yet, its antigen is unknown. TCR beta libraries were prepared from cDNA with unique molecular identifiers. From the PCR reads, TCRdb called clonotypes with MiXCR, one entry per CDR3 protein. Here the sample spans approximately 440,000 distinct CDR3 sequences, less than 45% being singletons. These data are taken from a study of post-analysis software for immune sequencing data. Notes on the study in general: Controls showed lower frequencies than patients for five TRBV segments, and TRBV5-6, TRBV5-1 and TRBV20-1 were among these.

The germline V gene has CDR1 MDHEN and CDR2 SYDVKM. This CDR3 region has 17 residues. Germline trimming cut 3 bases from V and 5 bases from J; bases unmatched to any gene: 9. Sample: blood. The chain uses TRBV28 and TRBJ2-3, with TRBD2 matching over 12 bases. The sequence was obtained from a girl aged 5 to 17 with multiple sclerosis. The CDR3 loop reads CASSLSLAGGPGDTQYF. CDR3 coding DNA: TGTGCCAGCAGTTTGTCCCTAGCGGGAGGGCCAGGAGATACGCAGTATTTT.